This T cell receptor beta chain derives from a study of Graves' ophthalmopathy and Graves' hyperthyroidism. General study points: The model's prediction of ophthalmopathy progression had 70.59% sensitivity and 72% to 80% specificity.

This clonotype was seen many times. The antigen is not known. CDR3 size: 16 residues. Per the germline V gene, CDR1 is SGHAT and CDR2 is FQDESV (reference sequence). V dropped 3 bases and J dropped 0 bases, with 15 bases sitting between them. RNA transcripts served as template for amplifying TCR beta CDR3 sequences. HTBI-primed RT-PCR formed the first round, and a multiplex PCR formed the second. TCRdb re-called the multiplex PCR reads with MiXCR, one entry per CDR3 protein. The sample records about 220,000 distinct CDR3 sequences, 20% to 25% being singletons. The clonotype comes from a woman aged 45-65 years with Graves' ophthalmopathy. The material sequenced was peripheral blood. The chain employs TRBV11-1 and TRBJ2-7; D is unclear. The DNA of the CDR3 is TGTGCCAGCAGCTTTTTAACTCGTAAGGGCTCCTACGAGCAGTACTTC. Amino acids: CASSFLTRKGSYEQYF.